These 31 T cell receptor beta chains were all obtained from the same sample, sequenced in a study of cytomegalovirus exposure and HLA in healthy donors. Profiled with immunoSEQ multiplex PCR; TCRdb holds only in-frame clones, not every one. The table lists some 88,000 clones, approximately 96% of them singletons. Sequenced input: PBMCs. Every receptor here comes from a man aged 18 to 35 in good health and CMV-seronegative.

This chain links TRBV27 with TRBJ1-5; D remains unclear. In germline, CDR1 is MNHEY, CDR2 SMNVEV (reference sequence). V was clipped by 3 bases and J by 3 bases, with 15 bases between them. The CDR3 covers 16 residues. CDR3 DNA: TGTGCCAGCAGTTTGAGGCCGGCCGGTATCAATCAGCCCCAGCATTTT. It specifies CASSLRPAGINQPQHF.

The CDR3 here is CASSLVTASGYEQYV. In DNA form, the CDR3 reads TGTGCCAGCAGCTTAGTGACGGCTAGCGGTTACGAGCAGTACGTC. The gene calls are TRBV7-2 and TRBJ2-7; 7 bases are shared with TRBD2. With V trimmed by 1 base and J by 4 bases, 7 bases remained unmatched. This CDR3 contains 15 residues. CDR1 and CDR2 (germline): SGHTA, FQGNSA.

J is TRBJ2-6 and V is TRBV5-4; D is unresolved. The CDR3 consists of 15 residues. CDR1 and CDR2 from the germline V gene are SGHNT and YYREEE (reference sequence). V gave up 5 bases and J gave up 0 bases, with 9 bases separating them. CDR3 region: CASRSESSGANVLTF. DNA of the CDR3: TGTGCCAGCAGGAGTGAAAGCTCTGGGGCCAACGTCCTGACTTTC.

J is TRBJ1-2 and V is TRBV10-3, with D perhaps TRBD1 (5 bases). Trimming left V 3 bases short and J 2 bases short, with 7 bases between. There are 13 residues in the CDR3. Germline CDR1 reads ENHRY; CDR2 reads SYGVKD. The CDR3: CAISEQENYGYTF. The CDR3 nucleotides read TGTGCCATCAGTGAACAGGAGAACTATGGCTACACCTTC.

The rearrangement uses TRBV9 and TRBJ2-1; D is uncertain. Trimming took off 0 bases at V and 3 bases at J, with 7 bases between the two ends. Germline loops: CDR1 SGDLS, CDR2 YYNGEE. The CDR3 extends over 14 amino acids. CDR3: CASSVGAVYNEQFF. CDR3 DNA: TGTGCCAGCAGCGTAGGGGCAGTCTACAATGAGCAGTTCTTC.

This clone has a single count. This chain links TRBV11-2 with TRBJ1-1; TRBD1 matches at 9 bases. With 5 bases clipped from V and 7 bases from J, the junction kept 14 bases outside the gene matches. CDR1 and CDR2 from the germline V gene are SGHAT and FQNNGV. This CDR3 region has 16 residues. CDR3 sequence: CASSRSQIGTGNEAFF. As DNA, the CDR3 is TGTGCCAGCAGCCGAAGCCAAATCGGGACAGGGAATGAAGCTTTCTTT. Combining the CDR3 with reference TRBV11-2 and TRBJ1-1 gives the whole variable domain EAGVAQSPRYKIIEKRQSVAFWCNPISGHATLYWYQQILGQGPKLLIQFQNNGVVDDSQLPKDRFSAERLKGVDSTLKIQPAKLEDSAVYLCASSRSQIGTGNEAFFGQGTRLTVV.

This chain connects TRBV4-3 to TRBJ2-1; possible D gene TRBD1, 5 bases. This CDR3 is 17 amino acids long. CDR1 LGHNA and CDR2 YSLEER come from the germline V gene. The V end was cut by 0 bases, the J end by 7 bases, with 19 bases between. CDR3 residues: CASSQDRAGLGRNEQFF. Written as DNA, the CDR3 is TGCGCCAGCAGCCAAGATCGGGCAGGGCTAGGTAGGAATGAGCAGTTCTTC.

This chain uses TRBV19 with TRBJ2-2; D perhaps matches TRBD1 (7 bases). The ends were cut back, 4 bases at V and 5 bases at J, with 14 bases in the middle. The germline V gene has CDR1 LNHDA and CDR2 SQIVND (reference sequence). This CDR3 has 15 residues. The CDR3 spells CASSKQGGLTGELFF. The CDR3 coding sequence is TGTGCCAGTAGTAAGCAGGGGGGCTTAACCGGGGAGCTGTTTTTT.

The genes are TRBV4-1 and TRBJ2-7, with D maybe TRBD2 (6 bases). Trimming shortened V by 5 bases and J by 0 bases, and 11 bases separated the two germline ends. The CDR3 spans 14 residues. Germline assignment: CDR1 MGHRA and CDR2 YSYEKL. The CDR3 nucleotides read TGCGCCAGCAGCTGGGGGGTGGTCTCCTACGAGCAGTACTTC. Translation gives CASSWGVVSYEQYF.

The sample holds one count of this clone. This chain uses TRBV4-2 with TRBJ2-5; 7 bases match TRBD1. The CDR3 loop spans 15 amino acids. V shed 0 bases, J shed 2 bases, and the junction held 3 bases outside the gene matches. Germline CDR1 and CDR2: LGHNA and YNFKEQ. The CDR3, as DNA: TGTGCCAGCAGCCAAGAAGGGGGACAGCAAGAGACCCAGTACTTC. Its translation is CASSQEGGQQETQYF.

The chain combines TRBV11-2 with TRBJ2-1; TRBD2 agrees at 8 bases. The CDR3 is 16 amino acids. Germline trimming cut 1 base from V and 3 bases from J; bases unmatched to any gene: 5. From germline, CDR1 is SGHAT and CDR2 FQNNGV. The CDR3 DNA follows: TGTGCCAGCAGCTTAGGCTTAGCGGGGAGCTACAATGAGCAGTTCTTC. This encodes CASSLGLAGSYNEQFF.

This chain uses TRBV9 with TRBJ2-1; 9 bases map to TRBD1. The CDR3 consists of 15 residues. In germline, CDR1 is SGDLS, CDR2 YYNGEE. Unmatched junction bases numbered 3, after V lost 1 base and J lost 4 bases. CDR3 region: CASSVLGQGYNEQFF. CDR3 bases: TGTGCCAGCAGCGTATTGGGACAGGGATACAATGAGCAGTTCTTC.

The genes are TRBV19 and TRBJ2-7; 8 bases match TRBD2. V shed 1 base and J 0 bases; nucleotides not matched to a gene: 5. Germline V gene sequence: CDR1 LNHDA, CDR2 SQIVND (reference sequence). This CDR3 is built from 16 residues. CDR3 bases: TGTGCCAGTAGTATAGGTTCCGGGACTAGCTCCTACGAGCAGTACTTC. Translated, it gives CASSIGSGTSSYEQYF.

The rearrangement links TRBV9 to TRBJ2-2; D is ambiguous. With 4 bases removed from V and 6 bases from J, the gap between germline ends came to 7 bases. The CDR3 consists of 12 residues. Germline lookup yields CDR1 SGDLS and CDR2 YYNGEE. CDR3 in DNA: TGTGCCAGCAGCCTACCGGCCGGGGAGCTGTTTTTT. It yields the protein CASSLPAGELFF.

This sequence joins TRBV9 and TRBJ2-5, with TRBD2 identical over 8 bases. This CDR3 is built from 15 residues. The V gene end was trimmed by 3 bases and the J gene end by 1 base; junction bases not matched to a gene: 5. Per germline, CDR1 SGDLS and CDR2 YYNGEE. CDR3 residues: CASSATSGAQETQYF. The CDR3 nucleotides are TGTGCCAGCAGCGCCACTAGCGGAGCCCAAGAGACCCAGTACTTC.

The chain employs TRBV30 and TRBJ2-5, with D maybe TRBD2 (6 bases). V was shortened by 6 bases and J by 2 bases, with 19 bases between the two germline ends. The CDR3 is 15 residues long. Germline V gene lookup returns CDR1 GTSNPN and CDR2 SVGIG (reference sequence). The CDR3: CACTRGLLDQETQYF. CDR3 bases: TGTGCCTGTACAAGGGGACTGCTAGATCAAGAGACCCAGTACTTC.

This chain links TRBV30 with TRBJ2-1; 11 positions match TRBD2. The CDR3 is made up of 16 amino acids. V shed 2 bases and J 8 bases; nucleotides not matched to a gene: 11. Germline lookup yields CDR1 GTSNPN and CDR2 SVGIG (reference sequence). The CDR3 here is CAWSRGASGRWDEQFF. The CDR3 DNA sequence: TGTGCCTGGAGTAGAGGCGCTAGCGGGAGGTGGGATGAGCAGTTCTTC.

This rearrangement joins TRBV6-1 to TRBJ1-2; no reliable D call. V lost 3 bases and J 8 bases, leaving 10 bases between the germline ends. The CDR3 is 12 residues long. Per the germline V gene, CDR1 is MNHNS and CDR2 is SASEGT. CDR3 loop: CASSDMGRGYTF. The CDR3 DNA is TGTGCCAGCAGTGATATGGGGAGGGGCTACACCTTC.

The V call is TRBV11-2, the J call TRBJ1-2; 9 bases match TRBD1. There are 15 residues in the CDR3. The germline V gene encodes CDR1 SGHAT and CDR2 FQNNGV. Unmatched junction bases numbered 10, after V lost 5 bases and J lost 6 bases. The CDR3 DNA sequence: TGTGCCAGCAGCACCTGGGACAGGGCCCAGGATGGCTACACCTTC. It specifies CASSTWDRAQDGYTF.

V usage is TRBV11-2 and J usage is TRBJ1-5, with TRBD1 identical over 7 bases. V gave up 5 bases and J gave up 4 bases; unmatched junction bases: 8. The CDR3 extends over 15 amino acids. Germline values: CDR1 SGHAT, CDR2 FQNNGV. This chain's CDR3 is CASSDAGTENQPQHF. The CDR3 bases are TGTGCCAGCAGCGATGCCGGGACAGAGAATCAGCCCCAGCATTTT.

This clone was seen only once. The chain links TRBV10-3 to TRBJ1-2; 8 bases fit TRBD1. Trimming at V came to 5 bases and at J to 0 bases, leaving 5 bases not matched to a gene. CDR3 length: 15 amino acids. CDR1 ENHRY and CDR2 SYGVKD come from the germline V gene. DNA for the CDR3: TGTGCCATCAGTCAGGGGGCTGGGACTAACTATGGCTACACCTTC. Amino acid sequence: CAISQGAGTNYGYTF.

V usage is TRBV29-1 and J usage is TRBJ2-4; TRBD1 might be the D (5 bases). CDR3 length: 13 amino acids. V gave up 0 bases and J gave up 7 bases, with 10 bases separating them. Germline V gives CDR1 SQVTM, CDR2 ANQGSEA. In DNA, the CDR3 is TGCAGCGTTGAAGATTCCGCAGGGAACATTCAGTACTTC. Its protein is CSVEDSAGNIQYF.

The sample holds one count of this clone. The rearrangement links TRBV7-3 to TRBJ1-1, with TRBD1 identical over 9 bases. Trimming took 3 bases from V and 4 from J; bases not matched to a gene: 0. The CDR3 sequence is 13 residues long. CDR1 and CDR2 from the germline V gene are SGHTA and FQGTGA. Here the CDR3 DNA reads TGTGCCAGCAGCTTGACAGGGGGCACTGAAGCTTTCTTT. This encodes CASSLTGGTEAFF.

The J gene is TRBJ2-7, the V gene TRBV30; D is unresolved. The ends were cut back, 4 bases at V and 2 bases at J, with 12 bases in the middle. CDR3 length: 13 amino acids. Germline V CDR1 and CDR2: GTSNPN, SVGIG (reference sequence). The CDR3 reads CAWTPRQTYEQYF. Written as DNA, the CDR3 is TGTGCCTGGACCCCGAGGCAGACCTACGAGCAGTACTTC. Using reference TRBV30 and TRBJ2-7 for the parts outside the CDR3, the full variable domain is SQTIHQWPATLVQPVGSPLSLECTVEGTSNPNLYWYRQAAGRGLQLLFYSVGIGQISSEVPQNLSASRPQDRQFILSSKKLLLSDSGFYLCAWTPRQTYEQYFGPGTRLTVT.

The chain employs TRBV6-4 and TRBJ1-4; 10 bases align to TRBD1. This CDR3 spans 16 amino acids. Germline CDR1 MRHNA, CDR2 SNTAGT. The V and J ends lost 3 bases and 8 bases, in that order; junction bases with no gene match: 9. Here the CDR3 DNA reads TGTGCCAGCAGTGAGGATGTTGGGACAGGGGCCGAAAAACTGTTTTTT. Translated, it gives CASSEDVGTGAEKLFF.

The J gene is TRBJ2-1, the V gene TRBV5-1; TRBD2 might be the D (5 bases). V was cut by 0 bases and J by 0 bases, with 13 bases left in between. The germline gives CDR1 SGHRS, CDR2 YFSETQ. This CDR3 comprises 17 residues. This CDR3 is CASSLVSPSRSYNEQFF. The CDR3 DNA is TGCGCCAGCAGCTTGGTAAGTCCTAGCCGCTCCTACAATGAGCAGTTCTTC.

The rearrangement joins TRBV12-2 to TRBJ2-2; TRBD1, the D gene given by the table, was not confirmed from the DNA. TRBV12-2 is recorded as a pseudogene. The CDR3 sequence is 17 residues long. CDR3 amino acids: CASRSWGQGLYTGELFF. Here the CDR3 DNA reads TGTGCAAGTCGCTCATGGGGACAGGGGCTATACACCGGGGAGCTGTTTTTT.

The chain has TRBV5-1 and TRBJ2-3, with 12 bases identical to TRBD2. Trimming at V came to 4 bases and at J to 0 bases, leaving 9 bases not matched to a gene. There are 18 residues in the CDR3. Germline V gene data show CDR1 as SGHRS and CDR2 as YFSETQ. The CDR3 region is CASSPRTSGAASTDTQYF. The CDR3 nucleotides are TGCGCCAGCAGCCCAAGGACTAGCGGGGCCGCTAGCACAGATACGCAGTATTTT.

This clone was found once. The rearrangement links TRBV19 to TRBJ2-1; 9 nucleotides match TRBD2. The CDR3 loop spans 16 amino acids. J was trimmed by 4 bases and V by 3 bases; bases with no gene match: 7. The germline CDR1 and CDR2 sequences are LNHDA and SQIVND (reference sequence). The CDR3 region has the DNA TGTGCCAGTAGTATGGGCGGGAGGGCCCTTTACAATGAGCAGTTCTTC. This sequence encodes CASSMGGRALYNEQFF.

V and J are TRBV5-6 and TRBJ1-2; D is unresolved. The CDR3 totals 15 residues. Trimming removed 4 bases at V and 5 bases at J, with 18 bases between. CDR1 and CDR2 from the germline V gene are SGHDT and YYEEEE. The CDR3: CASSLYGKGVYGYTF. The CDR3 region has the DNA TGTGCCAGCAGCCTCTACGGGAAGGGAGTATATGGCTACACCTTC.

This rearrangement joins TRBV7-2 to TRBJ1-4; 9 bases are shared with TRBD1. The V gene end was trimmed by 5 bases and the J gene end by 6 bases; junction bases not matched to a gene: 4. Per germline, CDR1 SGHTA and CDR2 FQGNSA. The CDR3 totals 14 residues. The CDR3 loop is CASSSRTGDEKLFF. In DNA, the CDR3 is TGTGCCAGCAGCAGCCGGACAGGGGATGAAAAACTGTTTTTT.